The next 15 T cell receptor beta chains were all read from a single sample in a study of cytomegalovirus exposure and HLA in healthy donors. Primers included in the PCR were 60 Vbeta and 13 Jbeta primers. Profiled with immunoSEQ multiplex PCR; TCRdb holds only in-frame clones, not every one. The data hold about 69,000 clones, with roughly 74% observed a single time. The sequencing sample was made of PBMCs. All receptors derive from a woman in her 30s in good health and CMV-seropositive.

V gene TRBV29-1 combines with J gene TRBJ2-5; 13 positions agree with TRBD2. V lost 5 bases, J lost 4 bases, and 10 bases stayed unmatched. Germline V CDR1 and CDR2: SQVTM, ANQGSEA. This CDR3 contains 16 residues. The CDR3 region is CSVRTSGSLTGETQYF. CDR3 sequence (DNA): TGCAGCGTTAGGACTAGCGGGAGCCTTACTGGAGAGACCCAGTACTTC. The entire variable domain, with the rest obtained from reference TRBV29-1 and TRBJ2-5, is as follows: SAVISQKPSRDICQRGTSLTIQCQVDSQVTMMFWYRQQPGQSLTLIATANQGSEATYESGFVIDKFPISRPNLTFSTLTVSNMSPEDSSIYLCSVRTSGSLTGETQYFGPGTRLLVL.

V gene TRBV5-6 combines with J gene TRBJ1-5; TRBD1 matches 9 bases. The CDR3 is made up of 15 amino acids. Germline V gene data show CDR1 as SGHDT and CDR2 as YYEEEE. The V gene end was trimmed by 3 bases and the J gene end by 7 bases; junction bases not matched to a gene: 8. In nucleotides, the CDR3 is TGTGCCAGCAGCTCGAGGGACAGGGTTTTACAGCCCCAGCATTTT. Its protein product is CASSSRDRVLQPQHF.

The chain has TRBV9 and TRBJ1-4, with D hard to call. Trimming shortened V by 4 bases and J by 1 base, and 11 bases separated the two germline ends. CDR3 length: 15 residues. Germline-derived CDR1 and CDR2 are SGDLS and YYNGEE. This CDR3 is CASSPGGVTNEKLFF. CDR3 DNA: TGTGCCAGCAGCCCAGGCGGGGTAACTAATGAAAAACTGTTTTTT.

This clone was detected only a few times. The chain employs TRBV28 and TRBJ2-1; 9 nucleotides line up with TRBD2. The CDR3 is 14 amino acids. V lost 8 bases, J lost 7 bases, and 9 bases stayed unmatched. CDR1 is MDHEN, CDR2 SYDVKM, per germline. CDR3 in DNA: TGTGCCAGCCTCTGGGCGGGAGGGCGGAATGAGCAGTTCTTC. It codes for CASLWAGGRNEQFF.

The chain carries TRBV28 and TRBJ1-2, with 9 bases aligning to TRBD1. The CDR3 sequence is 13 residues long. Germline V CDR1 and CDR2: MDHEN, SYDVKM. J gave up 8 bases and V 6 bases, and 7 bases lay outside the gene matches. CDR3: CASSYGQGRGYTF. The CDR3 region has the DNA TGTGCCAGCAGCTATGGACAGGGGAGAGGCTACACCTTC.

The CDR3 region is CASSYSSIKGAVEQYF. The DNA for the CDR3 is TGTGCCAGCAGTTACTCGAGCATTAAGGGAGCGGTCGAGCAGTACTTC. The chain carries TRBV6-6 and TRBJ2-7, with D possibly matching TRBD2 (5 bases). The V gene lost 0 bases and the J gene lost 6 bases, with 18 bases spanning the gap. This CDR3 comprises 16 residues. CDR1 is MNHNY, CDR2 SVGAGI, per germline (reference sequence).

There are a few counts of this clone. The CDR3 is CAWTRQPGNTIYF. The CDR3 DNA reads TGTGCCTGGACCCGACAACCTGGAAACACCATATATTTT. The genes are TRBV30 and TRBJ1-3, with D hard to call. This CDR3 is built from 13 residues. The germline V gene encodes CDR1 GTSNPN and CDR2 SVGIG (reference sequence). V was shortened by 4 bases and J by 2 bases, with 9 bases between the two germline ends. Full variable domain (rest looked up from reference TRBV30 and TRBJ1-3): SQTIHQWPATLVQPVGSPLSLECTVEGTSNPNLYWYRQAAGRGLQLLFYSVGIGQISSEVPQNLSASRPQDRQFILSSKKLLLSDSGFYLCAWTRQPGNTIYFGEGSWLTVV.

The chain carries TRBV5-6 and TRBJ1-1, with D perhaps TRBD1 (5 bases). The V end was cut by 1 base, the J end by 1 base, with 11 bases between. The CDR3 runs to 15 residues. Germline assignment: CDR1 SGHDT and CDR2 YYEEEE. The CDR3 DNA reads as TGTGCCAGCAGCTTGCAAGACAGAGAGAACACTGAAGCTTTCTTT. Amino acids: CASSLQDRENTEAFF.

The CDR3 spells CASSLGQGAYEQYF. CDR3 DNA: TGTGCCAGCAGCTTAGGTCAGGGGGCCTACGAGCAGTACTTC. The rearrangement joins TRBV7-2 to TRBJ2-7, with TRBD1 identical over 7 bases. Unmatched junction bases numbered 2, after V lost 1 base and J lost 2 bases. CDR1 is SGHTA, CDR2 FQGNSA, per germline. This CDR3 is built from 14 residues.

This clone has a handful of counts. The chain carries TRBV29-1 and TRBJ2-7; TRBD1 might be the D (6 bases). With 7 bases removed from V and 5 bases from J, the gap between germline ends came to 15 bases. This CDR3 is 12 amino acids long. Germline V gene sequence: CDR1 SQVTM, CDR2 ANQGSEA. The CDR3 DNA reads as TGCAGCGCTGTTGAAGGGGGAGACGAGCAGTACTTC. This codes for CSAVEGGDEQYF.

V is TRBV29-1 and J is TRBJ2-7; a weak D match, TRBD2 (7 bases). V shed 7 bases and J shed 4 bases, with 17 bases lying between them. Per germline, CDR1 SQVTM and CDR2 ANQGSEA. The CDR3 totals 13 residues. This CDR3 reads CSAGGRESYEQYF. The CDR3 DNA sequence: TGCAGCGCCGGGGGGCGGGAGTCATACGAGCAGTACTTC.

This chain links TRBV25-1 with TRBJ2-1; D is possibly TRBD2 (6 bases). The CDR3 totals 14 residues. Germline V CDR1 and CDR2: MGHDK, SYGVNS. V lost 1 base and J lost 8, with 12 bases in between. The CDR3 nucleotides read TGTGCCAGCAGTGAATCGGGGGAATCCCATGAGCAGTTCTTC. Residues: CASSESGESHEQFF.

Here the CDR3 reads CASGRLAGIYEQYF. The CDR3 region has the DNA TGTGCCAGCGGTCGGCTAGCGGGAATCTACGAGCAGTACTTC. The chain carries TRBV9 and TRBJ2-7; 9 nucleotides agree with TRBD2. The V segment lost 7 bases and the J segment 3 bases; nucleotides outside the gene matches: 8. The CDR3 sequence is 14 residues long. Germline V gene data show CDR1 as SGDLS and CDR2 as YYNGEE.

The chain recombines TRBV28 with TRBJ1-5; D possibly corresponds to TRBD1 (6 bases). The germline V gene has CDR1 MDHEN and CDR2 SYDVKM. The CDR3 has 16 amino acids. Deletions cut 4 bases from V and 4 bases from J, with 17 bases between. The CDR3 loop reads CASSSQGWGLNQPQHF. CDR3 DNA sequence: TGTGCCAGCAGTTCCCAGGGGTGGGGCCTTAATCAGCCCCAGCATTTT.

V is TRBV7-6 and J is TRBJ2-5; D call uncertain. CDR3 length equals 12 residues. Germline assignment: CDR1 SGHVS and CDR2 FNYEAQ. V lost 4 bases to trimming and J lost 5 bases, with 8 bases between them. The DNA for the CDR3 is TGTGCCAGCAGCTCCTGGGCGGAGACCCAGTACTTC. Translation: CASSSWAETQYF.